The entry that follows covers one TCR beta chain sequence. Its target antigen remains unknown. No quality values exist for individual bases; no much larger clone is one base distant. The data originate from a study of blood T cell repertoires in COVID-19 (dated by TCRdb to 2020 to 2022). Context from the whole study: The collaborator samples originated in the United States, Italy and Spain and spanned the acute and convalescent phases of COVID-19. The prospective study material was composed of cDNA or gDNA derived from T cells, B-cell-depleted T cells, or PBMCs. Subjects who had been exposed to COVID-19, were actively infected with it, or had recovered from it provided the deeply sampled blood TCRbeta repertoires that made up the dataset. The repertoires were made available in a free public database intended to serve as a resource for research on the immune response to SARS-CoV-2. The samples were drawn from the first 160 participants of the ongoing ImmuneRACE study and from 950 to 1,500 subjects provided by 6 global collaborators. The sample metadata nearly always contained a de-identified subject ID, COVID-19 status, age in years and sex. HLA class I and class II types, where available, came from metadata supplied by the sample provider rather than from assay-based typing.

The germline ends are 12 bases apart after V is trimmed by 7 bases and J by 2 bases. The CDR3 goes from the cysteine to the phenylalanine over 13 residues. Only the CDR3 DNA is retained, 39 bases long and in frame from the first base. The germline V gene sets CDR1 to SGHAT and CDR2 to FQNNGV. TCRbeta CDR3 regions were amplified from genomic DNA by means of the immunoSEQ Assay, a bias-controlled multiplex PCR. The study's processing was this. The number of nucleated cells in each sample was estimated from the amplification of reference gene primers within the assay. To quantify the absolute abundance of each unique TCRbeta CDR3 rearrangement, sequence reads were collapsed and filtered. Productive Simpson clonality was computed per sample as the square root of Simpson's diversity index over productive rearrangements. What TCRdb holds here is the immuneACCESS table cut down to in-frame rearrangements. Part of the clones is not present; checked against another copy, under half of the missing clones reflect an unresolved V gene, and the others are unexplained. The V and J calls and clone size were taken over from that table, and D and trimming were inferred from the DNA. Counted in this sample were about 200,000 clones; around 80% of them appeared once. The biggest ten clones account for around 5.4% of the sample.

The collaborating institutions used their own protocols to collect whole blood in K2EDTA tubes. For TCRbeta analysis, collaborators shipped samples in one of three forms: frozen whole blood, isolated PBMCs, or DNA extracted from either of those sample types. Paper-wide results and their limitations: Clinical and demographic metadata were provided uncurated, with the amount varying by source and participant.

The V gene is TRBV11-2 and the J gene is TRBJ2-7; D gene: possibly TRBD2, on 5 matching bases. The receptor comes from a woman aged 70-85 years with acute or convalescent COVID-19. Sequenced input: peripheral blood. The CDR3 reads CASTGGGTYEQYF. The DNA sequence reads TGTGCCAGCACTGGCGGAGGTACCTACGAGCAGTACTTC.